The sequence of this T cell receptor beta chain was determined in a study of identical twins. Study results and limitations: The more abundant beta clonotypes in cord blood had fewer insertions, and memory repertoires did not show this.

As to this clonotype: Its antigen remains unidentified.

With no exceptions, donors were healthy Caucasians. In TCRdb, the 5' RACE reads were re-called with MiXCR into one record per CDR3 protein. The table records approximately 500,000 distinct CDR3 sequences, 13% to 15% of them present only once. Germline CDR1 is MGHRA and CDR2 is YSYEKL. The CDR3 extends over 15 amino acids. Trimming took off 1 base at V and 3 bases at J, with 13 bases between the two ends. The same sample was also used in a study of yellow fever vaccine responses in identical twins.

The TCR originated in a woman between 18 and 29 years old in good health. The sample taken for sequencing was CD4+ T cells sorted from blood. The rearrangement uses TRBV4-1 and TRBJ2-7, with D possibly matching TRBD2 (5 bases). The CDR3 DNA reads as TGCGCCAGCAGCCAAGTGGACTCCGCCGTCTACGAGCAGTACTTC. It translates to CASSQVDSAVYEQYF.